These T cell receptor beta chains were read from a single sample in a study of T cell responses to AZD1222 COVID-19 vaccine. The repertoire was sequenced with immunoSEQ multiplex PCR; TCRdb's copy has only in-frame clones and lacks some. The sample consists of around 140,000 clones, just under 95% of them appearing once. The specimen comprised peripheral blood, sampled on day 0 of AZD1222 vaccination. Receptors originate from an adult in good health. CDR3s include the opening cysteine and the closing phenylalanine or tryptophan. The D gene is left open where the match is weak. Where a row states a size, it is once, few, many or the class of an expanded clone; other rows omit it.

v_gene	abundance	d_gene	j_gene	CDR3nt	CDR3aa
TRBV10-3	-	TRBD2	TRBJ2-5	TGTGCCATCAGGGGGCTAGCGGGAGCCCAAGAGACCCAGTACTTC	CAIRGLAGAQETQYF
TRBV6-5	-	-	TRBJ2-3	TGTGCCAGCAGCCCACAGGGTTTCAGCACAGATACGCAGTATTTT	CASSPQGFSTDTQYF
TRBV2	-	TRBD1	TRBJ1-6	TGTGCCAGCACCCCAGGGGGCGGATCACCCCTCCACTTT	CASTPGGGSPLHF
TRBV5-4	-	-	TRBJ2-2	TGTGCCAGCAGCCCAAAGAAACAGGGAGCCACCGGGGAGCTGTTTTTT	CASSPKKQGATGELFF
TRBV30	-	-	TRBJ1-6	TGTGCCTGGAGTGTATGGCCTGAGAGACCACCCCTCCACTTT	CAWSVWPERPPLHF
TRBV28	-	TRBD1	TRBJ1-5	TGTGCCAGCAGTTTATCCCGGACAGGGGAAGGGGGCAATCAGCCCCAGCATTTT	CASSLSRTGEGGNQPQHF
TRBV11-3	-	TRBD1	TRBJ2-7	TGTGCCAGCAGCCTGTACACGGGACAGGGGATCGAGCAGTACTTC	CASSLYTGQGIEQYF
TRBV2	-	-	TRBJ1-4	TGTGCCAGCAGTATTACCCCCCGGGAAGCTGAAAAACTGTTTTTT	CASSITPREAEKLFF
TRBV5-4	-	-	TRBJ2-2	TGTGCCAGCAGCCCAAAAGGGAACACCGGGGAGCTGTTTTTT	CASSPKGNTGELFF
TRBV7-9	-	-	TRBJ1-6	TGTGCCAGCAGCTTTTCAGCCGGGGATTCACCCCTCCACTTT	CASSFSAGDSPLHF
TRBV4-1	-	-	TRBJ1-1	TGCGCCAGCAGCCACAGACTGGACGGATACACTGAAGCTTTCTTT	CASSHRLDGYTEAFF
TRBV5-1	-	-	TRBJ1-1	TGCGCCAGCAGCTTGGGACGTTCGGGACGCCGGAACACTGAAGCTTTCTTT	CASSLGRSGRRNTEAFF
TRBV10-3	-	-	TRBJ1-1	TGTGCCGGAAGGCGACAGGAGGGGACTGAAGCTTTCTTT	CAGRRQEGTEAFF
TRBV12-5	-	TRBD1	TRBJ1-3	TGTGCTAGTGGTGGTTACAGGGGGACGTCTGGAAACACCATATATTTT	CASGGYRGTSGNTIYF
TRBV11-2	-	TRBD2	TRBJ2-1	TGTGCCAGCGGAACTAGCGGGTTTTACAATGAGCAGTTCTTC	CASGTSGFYNEQFF
TRBV11-2	-	TRBD2	TRBJ2-1	TGTGCCAGCAGCCTCCCGAAAGCGGGAGCCTACAATGAGCAGTTCTTC	CASSLPKAGAYNEQFF
TRBV5-1	-	-	TRBJ2-7	TGCGCCAGCAGCTTGGCACCAGGGGTTTCCTACGAGCAGTACTTC	CASSLAPGVSYEQYF
TRBV6-4	few	TRBD1	TRBJ2-3	TGTGCCAGCAGTGAAGGGACAGGGGAAGGAGATACGCAGTATTTT	CASSEGTGEGDTQYF
TRBV27	-	-	TRBJ1-1	TGTGCCAGCAGTTTAGCCCGGAACACTGAAGCTTTCTTT	CASSLARNTEAFF
TRBV28	-	TRBD1	TRBJ1-5	TGTGCCAGCAATACCGGGACAGGGGGAGGACAGCCCCAGCATTTT	CASNTGTGGGQPQHF
TRBV19	-	-	TRBJ1-1	TGTGCCAGTAGTCTACAGAACACTGAAGCTTTCTTT	CASSLQNTEAFF
TRBV6-5	-	-	TRBJ1-3	TGTGCCAGCGAAGAGGCGTCTGGAAACACCATATATTTT	CASEEASGNTIYF
TRBV5-5	-	-	TRBJ2-5	TGTGCCAGCAGACAGACGGGGGCGCAGAAGACCCAGTACTTC	CASRQTGAQKTQYF
TRBV24-1	-	-	TRBJ2-7	TGTGCCACCAGTGATTTGCCGCCGTCGAGGCCCATCTACGAGCAGTACTTC	CATSDLPPSRPIYEQYF
TRBV2	-	-	TRBJ2-1	TGTGCCAGCAGAGGTCTTGCGGTATATGAGCAGTTCTTC	CASRGLAVYEQFF
TRBV4-1	-	-	TRBJ2-7	TGCGCCAGCAGCCACCTTTTCCAATCGTCCTACGAGCAGTACTTC	CASSHLFQSSYEQYF
TRBV19	-	TRBD1	TRBJ2-3	TGTGCCAGTAGTATAGGCGTACAGGGGGCCACAGATACGCAGTATTTT	CASSIGVQGATDTQYF
TRBV6-5	-	-	TRBJ2-7	TGTGCCAGCACCGAGCTGAGCCGATTGCCCCACGAGCAGTACTTC	CASTELSRLPHEQYF
TRBV18	few	-	TRBJ1-4	TGTGCCAGCTCACCACTAAGGTCCACTAATGAAAAACTGTTTTTT	CASSPLRSTNEKLFF
TRBV10-1	-	-	TRBJ1-6	TGCGCCAGCAGTCCCGCCCCGGATTCACCCCTCCACTTT	CASSPAPDSPLHF
TRBV20-1	-	-	TRBJ1-2	TGCAGTGCTAGAGGGTTTTGGGGCGCTGAATTC	CSARGFWGAEF
TRBV4-1	-	TRBD2	TRBJ2-3	TGCGCCAGCAGCCTGGGACTAGCGGGAGGGATAGATACGCAGTATTTT	CASSLGLAGGIDTQYF
TRBV28	-	-	TRBJ2-7	TGTGCCAGCAGTTCACGGGGACTGGGTACCTACGAGCAGTACTTC	CASSSRGLGTYEQYF
TRBV11-2	-	TRBD1	TRBJ1-1	TGTGCCAGCAGTTCGGACAGGGGGGGTGAAGCTTTCTTT	CASSSDRGGEAFF
TRBV6-6	-	-	TRBJ1-4	TGTGCCAGCAGTTATGGGGGCACAACTAATGAAAAACTGTTTTTT	CASSYGGTTNEKLFF
TRBV7-2	-	TRBD1	TRBJ2-7	TGTGCCAGCAGCTTAGACAGGGGGCGATTCAACGAGCAGTACTTC	CASSLDRGRFNEQYF
TRBV19	-	TRBD1	TRBJ2-4	TGTGCCAGTAGTATAGACCGGGACAGCTTAGCCAAAAACATTCAGTACTTC	CASSIDRDSLAKNIQYF
TRBV2	-	-	TRBJ1-6	TGTGCCAGCAGTGACAGGGGAAATTCACCCCTCCACTTT	CASSDRGNSPLHF
TRBV30	-	TRBD1	TRBJ1-2	TGTGCCTGTCCCGGGACAGCTCTTAACTATGGCTACACCTTC	CACPGTALNYGYTF
TRBV29-1	-	-	TRBJ1-2	TGCAGCGTTGGTGGGGACCTCTATGGCTACACCTTC	CSVGGDLYGYTF
TRBV9	-	-	TRBJ2-5	TGTGCCAGCAGCGTAGGCAAGGGGCAAGAGACCCAGTACTTC	CASSVGKGQETQYF
TRBV9	-	-	TRBJ1-3	TGTGCCAGCAGCACTTCAATCTCTGGAAACACCATATATTTT	CASSTSISGNTIYF
TRBV28	-	-	TRBJ2-7	TGTGCCAGCAGTTTAAGTCTCACCGCAAGCTCCTACGAGCAGTACTTC	CASSLSLTASSYEQYF
TRBV5-5	-	-	TRBJ1-6	TGTGCCAGCAGCTTGGCCGCCAGGGCACCTAATTCACCCCTCCACTTT	CASSLAARAPNSPLHF
TRBV3-1/TRBV3-2	-	-	TRBJ1-3	TGTGCCAGCAGCCCCATGGCCGAGAACACCATATATTTT	CASSPMAENTIYF
TRBV5-1	-	-	TRBJ2-7	TGCGCCAGCAGCTTGGTTTCCGGGTTCACCTACGAGCAGTACTTC	CASSLVSGFTYEQYF
TRBV3-1/TRBV3-2	once	TRBD1	TRBJ2-1	TGTGCCAGCAGCCAAGATCCAAGTCTGAAGGGACAGCCAACTTGGAATGAGCAGTTCTTC	CASSQDPSLKGQPTWNEQFF
TRBV10-3	-	-	TRBJ2-1	TGTGCCATCAGTGAGCTGATCTACAATGAGCAGTTCTTC	CAISELIYNEQFF
TRBV6-1	once	-	TRBJ1-1	TGTGCCAGCAGTGAAGGGGAAGAAATCACTGAAGCTTTCTTT	CASSEGEEITEAFF